This T cell receptor beta chain was retrieved from a study of Graves' ophthalmopathy and Graves' hyperthyroidism. The sequenced template was RNA, covering the TCR beta CDR3 region. An initial RT-PCR round employing HTBI primers preceded a second-round multiplex PCR. TCRdb reprocessed the multiplex PCR reads via MiXCR and lists one record per CDR3 protein. The data contain roughly 1.1 million distinct CDR3 sequences, around a third of them singletons. There are many counts of this clonotype. The TCR was taken from an adult man with Graves' hyperthyroidism. The sequencing sample was made of peripheral blood or thyroid tissue (not recorded which).

The CDR3 coding sequence is TGTGCCAGCAGTTTAGGGAACAATCAGCCCCAGCATTTT. Translating it yields CASSLGNNQPQHF. The V gene is TRBV12-3 or TRBV12-4, the J gene TRBJ1-5; D is unclear. V was cut by 1 base and J by 3 bases, with 4 bases left in between. This CDR3 region has 13 residues.